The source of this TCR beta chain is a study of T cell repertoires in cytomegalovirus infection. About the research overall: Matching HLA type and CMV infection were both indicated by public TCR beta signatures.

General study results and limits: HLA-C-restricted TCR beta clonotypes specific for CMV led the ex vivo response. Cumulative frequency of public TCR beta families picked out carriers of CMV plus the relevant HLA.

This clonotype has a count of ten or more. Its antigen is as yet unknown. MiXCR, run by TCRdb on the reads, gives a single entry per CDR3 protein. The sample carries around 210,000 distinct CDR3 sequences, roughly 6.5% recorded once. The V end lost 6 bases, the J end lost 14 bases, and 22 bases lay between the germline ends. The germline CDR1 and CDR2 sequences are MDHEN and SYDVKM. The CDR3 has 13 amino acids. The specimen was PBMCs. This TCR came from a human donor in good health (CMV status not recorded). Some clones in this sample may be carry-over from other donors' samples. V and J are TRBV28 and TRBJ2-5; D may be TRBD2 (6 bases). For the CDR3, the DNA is TGTGCCAGCAGCTCCCCGGGAGAGAGGAGGCCCTACTTC. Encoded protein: CASSSPGERRPYF.